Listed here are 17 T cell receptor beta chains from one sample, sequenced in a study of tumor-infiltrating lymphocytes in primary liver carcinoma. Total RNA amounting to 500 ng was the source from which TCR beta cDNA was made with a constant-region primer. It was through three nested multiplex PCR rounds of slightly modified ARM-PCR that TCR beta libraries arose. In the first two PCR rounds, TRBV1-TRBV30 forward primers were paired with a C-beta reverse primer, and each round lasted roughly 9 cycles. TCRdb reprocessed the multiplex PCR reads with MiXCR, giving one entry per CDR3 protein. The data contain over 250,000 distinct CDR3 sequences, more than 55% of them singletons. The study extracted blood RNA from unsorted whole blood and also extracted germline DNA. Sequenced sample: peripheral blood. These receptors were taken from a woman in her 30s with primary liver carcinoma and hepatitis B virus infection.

CDR3: CASTEHGGGTEAFF. CDR3 nucleotide sequence: TGTGCCAGCACCGAACATGGGGGCGGCACTGAAGCTTTCTTT. V usage is TRBV6-6 and J usage is TRBJ1-1, with a tentative D call TRBD1 (6 bases). V gave up 7 bases and J gave up 4 bases, with 16 bases separating them. The CDR3 has 14 residues. CDR1 is MNHNY and CDR2 is SVGAGI in the germline V gene (reference sequence).

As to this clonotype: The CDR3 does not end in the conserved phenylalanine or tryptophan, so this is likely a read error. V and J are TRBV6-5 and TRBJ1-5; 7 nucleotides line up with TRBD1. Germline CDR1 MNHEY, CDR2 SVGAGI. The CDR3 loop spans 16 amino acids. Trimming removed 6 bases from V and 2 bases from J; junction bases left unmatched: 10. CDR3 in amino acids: CASRSHRGGGNQPQHL. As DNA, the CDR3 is TGTGCCAGCAGATCCCACAGGGGAGGAGGCAATCAGCCCCAGCATCTT.

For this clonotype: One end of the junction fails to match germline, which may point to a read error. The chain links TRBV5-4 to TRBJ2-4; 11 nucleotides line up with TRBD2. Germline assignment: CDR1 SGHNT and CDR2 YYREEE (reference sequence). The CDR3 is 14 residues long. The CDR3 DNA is TGTGGCAGCAGCTTGGGACTAGCGGAAAACATTCAGTACTTC. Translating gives CGSSLGLAENIQYF. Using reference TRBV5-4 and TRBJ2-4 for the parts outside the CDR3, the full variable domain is ETGVTQSPTHLIKTRGQQVTLRCSSQSGHNTVSWYQQALGQGPQFIFQYYREEENGRGNFPPRFSGLQFPNYSSELNVNALELDDSALYLCGSSLGLAENIQYFGAGTRLSVL.

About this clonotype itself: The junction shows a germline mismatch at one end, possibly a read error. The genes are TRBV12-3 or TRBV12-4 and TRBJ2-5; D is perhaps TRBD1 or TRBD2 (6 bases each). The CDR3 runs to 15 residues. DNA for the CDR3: TGTGCCAGCATCGGAAGAACCCGGAGGGGGGAGACCCATTACTTC. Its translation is CASIGRTRRGETHYF.

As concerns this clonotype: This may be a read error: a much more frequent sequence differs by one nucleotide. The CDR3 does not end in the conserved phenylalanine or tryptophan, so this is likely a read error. For the CDR3, the DNA is TGCAGCGTTAGGATAGCGGGGGGGTACAATGAGCAGTTCTTA. Translation gives CSVRIAGGYNEQFL. The chain combines TRBV29-1 with TRBJ2-1; 11 bases map to TRBD2. V was clipped by 5 bases and J by 4 bases; unmatched bases: 4. The CDR3 has 14 residues. CDR1 and CDR2 (germline): SQVTM, ANQGSEA.

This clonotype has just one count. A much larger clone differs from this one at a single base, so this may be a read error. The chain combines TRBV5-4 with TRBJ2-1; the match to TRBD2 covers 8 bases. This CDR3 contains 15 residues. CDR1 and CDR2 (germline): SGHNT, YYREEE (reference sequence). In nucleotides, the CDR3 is TGTGCCAACAGCTTGGGGACTAGGGGGGGGGATGAGCAGTTCTTC. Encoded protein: CANSLGTRGGDEQFF.

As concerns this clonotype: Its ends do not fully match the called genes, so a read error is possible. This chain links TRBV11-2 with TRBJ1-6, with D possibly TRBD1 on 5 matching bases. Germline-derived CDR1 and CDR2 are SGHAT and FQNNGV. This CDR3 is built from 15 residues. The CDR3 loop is CANSLESGSHSTLHF. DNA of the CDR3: TGTGCCAACAGCTTAGAGTCAGGGAGTCATTCAACCCTCCACTTT. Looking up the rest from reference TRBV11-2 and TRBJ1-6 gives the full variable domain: EAGVAQSPRYKIIEKRQSVAFWCNPISGHATLYWYQQILGQGPKLLIQFQNNGVVDDSQLPKDRFSAERLKGVDSTLKIQPAKLEDSAVYLCANSLESGSHSTLHFGNGTRLTVT.

This chain's CDR3 is CAASDRGLNEQYF. The CDR3 DNA reads as TGTGCCGCCTCGGACCGGGGCCTGAACGAGCAGTACTTC. The genes are TRBV6-5 and TRBJ2-7; D may correspond to TRBD1 or TRBD2 (5 bases each). The CDR3 spans 13 residues. CDR1 and CDR2 from the germline V gene are MNHEY and SVGAGI. Deletions cut 11 bases from V and 5 bases from J, with 19 bases between.

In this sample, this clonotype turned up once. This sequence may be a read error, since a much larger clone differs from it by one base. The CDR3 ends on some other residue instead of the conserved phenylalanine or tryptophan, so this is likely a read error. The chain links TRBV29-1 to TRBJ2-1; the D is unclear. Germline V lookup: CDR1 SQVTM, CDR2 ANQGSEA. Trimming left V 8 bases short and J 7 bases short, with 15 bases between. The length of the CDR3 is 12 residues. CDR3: CSSGSRYNEQFL. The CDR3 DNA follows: TGCAGCTCCGGATCTAGGTATAATGAGCAGTTCTTA.

The CDR3 region is CASITNRGLSGTSVLTF. In DNA, the CDR3 is TGTGCCAGCATTACCAACAGGGGACTATCTGGGACCAGCGTCCTGACTTTC. V is TRBV6-6 and J is TRBJ2-6, with D perhaps TRBD1 or TRBD2 (7 bases each). Germline loops: CDR1 MNHNY, CDR2 SVGAGI (reference sequence). This CDR3 comprises 17 residues. Between the trimmed V and J ends, which lost 7 bases and 12 bases, there was a span of 28 bases.

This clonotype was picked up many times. CDR3 protein: CASSTKNIQYF. Here the CDR3 DNA reads TGTGCCAGCAGTACGAAAAACATTCAGTACTTC. V and J are TRBV12-3 or TRBV12-4 and TRBJ2-4, with D unclear. This CDR3 is 11 amino acids long. Trimming removed 5 bases at V and 4 bases at J, with 3 bases between.

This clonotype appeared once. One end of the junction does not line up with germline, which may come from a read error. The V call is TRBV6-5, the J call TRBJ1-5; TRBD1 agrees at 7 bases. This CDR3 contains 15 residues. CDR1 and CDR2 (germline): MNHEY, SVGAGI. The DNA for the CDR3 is TGTGCCAGCAGTTACGACAGGGCCAGCAGTCAGCCCCAGCATTTT. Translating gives CASSYDRASSQPQHF.

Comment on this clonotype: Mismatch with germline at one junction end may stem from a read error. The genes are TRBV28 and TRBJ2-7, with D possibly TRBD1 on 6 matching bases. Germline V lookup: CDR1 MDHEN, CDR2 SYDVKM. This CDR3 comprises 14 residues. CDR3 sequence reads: CANSDRFYSYEQYF. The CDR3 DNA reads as TGTGCCAACAGTGACAGGTTTTACTCCTACGAGCAGTACTTC.

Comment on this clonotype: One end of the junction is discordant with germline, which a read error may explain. The chain's CDR3 is CASSQVGWVAGRAGELLF. The CDR3 nucleotides read TGCGCCAGCAGCCAAGTAGGGTGGGTAGCGGGCCGCGCCGGGGAGCTGCTTTTT. The chain uses TRBV4-1 and TRBJ2-2; 7 bases match TRBD2. Germline lookup yields CDR1 MGHRA and CDR2 YSYEKL. The CDR3 totals 18 residues.

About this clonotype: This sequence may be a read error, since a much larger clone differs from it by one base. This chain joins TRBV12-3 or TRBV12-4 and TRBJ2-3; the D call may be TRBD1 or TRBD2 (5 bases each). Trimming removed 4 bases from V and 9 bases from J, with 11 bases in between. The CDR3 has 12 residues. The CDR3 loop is CASSSGPDTQYF. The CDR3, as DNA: TGTGCCAGCAGTTCGGGACCGGACACGCAGTATTTT.

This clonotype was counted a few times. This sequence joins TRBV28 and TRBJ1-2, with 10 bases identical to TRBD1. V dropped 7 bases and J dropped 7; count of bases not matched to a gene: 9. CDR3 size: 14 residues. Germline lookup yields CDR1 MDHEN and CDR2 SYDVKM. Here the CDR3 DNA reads TGTGCCAGCACCCGGGACAGGGGTGTAGGTGGCTACACCTTC. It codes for CASTRDRGVGGYTF.

In nucleotides, the CDR3 is TGCAGCGTGGCGACCGCAGAGTATGAGCAGTTCTTC. Translation gives CSVATAEYEQFF. The chain uses TRBV29-1 and TRBJ2-1, with D unresolved. This CDR3 region has 12 residues. Between the trimmed V and J ends, which lost 6 bases and 8 bases, there was a span of 14 bases. The germline V gene has CDR1 SQVTM and CDR2 ANQGSEA.